This T cell receptor beta chain came from a study of shared clonotypes between healthy human individuals. Study-level background: Those who served as donors were a couple of women and three men between the ages of 18 and 49. General study findings and limits: Sharing across a few donors was seen in 4% to 6.5% of naive CD4 clonotypes. Few donors limited the genetic and exposure-history diversity represented.

The assay was carried out at the deep level. Method: immunoSEQ multiplex PCR; TCRdb's copy keeps in-frame clones and lacks some. The data show over a million clones, with 70% to 80% seen just once and roughly 1.5% held by the top ten. This CDR3 region has 14 residues. V lost 5 bases to trimming and J lost 6 bases, with 16 bases between them. Germline-derived CDR1 and CDR2 are SGHTA and FQGNSA. With regard to this clone: Its antigen is still unknown.

The V call is TRBV7-2, the J call TRBJ1-1; maybe TRBD1 (5 bases). Specimen: memory CD4+ T cells sorted from blood. As to subset: CD45RA-negative fraction. This TCR was sampled from a man between 18 and 35 years old in good health. The CDR3 DNA reads as TGTGCCAGCAGCACAGGAGGTAAAGGTTCTGAAGCTTTCTTT. Protein product: CASSTGGKGSEAFF.